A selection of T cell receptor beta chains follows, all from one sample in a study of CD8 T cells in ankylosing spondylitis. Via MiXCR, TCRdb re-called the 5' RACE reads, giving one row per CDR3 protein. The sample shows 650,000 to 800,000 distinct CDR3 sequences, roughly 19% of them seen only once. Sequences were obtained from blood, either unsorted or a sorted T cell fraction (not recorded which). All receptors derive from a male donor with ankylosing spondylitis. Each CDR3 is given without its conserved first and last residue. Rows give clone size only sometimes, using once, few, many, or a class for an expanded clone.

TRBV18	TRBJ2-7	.	ASSPLGQGTEQY
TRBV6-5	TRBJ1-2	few	ASNYSPGERSGYT
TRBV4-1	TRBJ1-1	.	ASSRAPGQSSTEAF
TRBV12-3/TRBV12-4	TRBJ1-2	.	ASSLTVGYGYT
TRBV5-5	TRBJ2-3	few	ASSHPGSTDTQY
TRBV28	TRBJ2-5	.	ASSTTEETQY
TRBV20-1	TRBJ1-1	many	SAPPGPGTEAF
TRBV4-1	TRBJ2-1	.	ASSQDLVGGRGNEQF
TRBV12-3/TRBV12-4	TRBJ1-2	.	ASSLRGLGYGYT
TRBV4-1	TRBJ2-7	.	ASSQVSLDRGKREQY
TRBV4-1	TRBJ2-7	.	ASSQTTAPTAYEQY
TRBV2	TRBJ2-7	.	ASSSGLAGGHAYEQY
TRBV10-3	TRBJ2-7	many	AIGTGDSYEQY
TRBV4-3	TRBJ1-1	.	ASSQGRSTEAF
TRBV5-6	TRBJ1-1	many	ASSLSGREAF
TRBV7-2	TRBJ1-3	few	ASRSRGVGNTIY
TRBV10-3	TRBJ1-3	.	AIRDGQLSGNTIY
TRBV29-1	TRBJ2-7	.	SVQGTYEQY
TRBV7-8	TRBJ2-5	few	ASSPDRGLPLGETQY
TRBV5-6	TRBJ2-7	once	ASSYVPRDHEQY
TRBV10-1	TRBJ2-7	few	ASSGDSSHEQY
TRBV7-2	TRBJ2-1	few	ASSPSGGGDNEQF
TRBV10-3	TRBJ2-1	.	AIRGGQGDEQF
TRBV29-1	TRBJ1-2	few	SVGEGAYGYT
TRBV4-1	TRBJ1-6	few	ASSQGRDTYNSPLH
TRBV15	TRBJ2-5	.	ATSPRGQETQY
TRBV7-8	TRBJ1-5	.	ASSVRETTAFWPQH
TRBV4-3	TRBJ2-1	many	ASSLTSGTNNEQF
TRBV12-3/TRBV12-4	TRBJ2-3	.	ASTLAADTQY
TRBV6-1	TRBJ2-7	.	ASSEVLASSGGEQY
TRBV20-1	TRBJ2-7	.	SARDGQNLVLYEQY
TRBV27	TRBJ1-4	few	ASSLGITGRREKLF
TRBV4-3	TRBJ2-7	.	ASSQEENSDAYEQY
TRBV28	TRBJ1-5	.	ASNIQPQH
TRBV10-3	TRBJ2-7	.	AINKEASSYEQY
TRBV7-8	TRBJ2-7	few	ASSLARGSSYEQY
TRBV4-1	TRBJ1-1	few	ASSSSGTGGPEAF
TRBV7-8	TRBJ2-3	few	ASSLGGLWDTQY
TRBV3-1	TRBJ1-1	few	ASSLTPTGNMKTAF
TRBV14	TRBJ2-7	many	ASSQTGEQY
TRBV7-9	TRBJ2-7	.	ASSVRFGERSYEQY
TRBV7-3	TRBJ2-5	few	ASSLGHGAGETQY
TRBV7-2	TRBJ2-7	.	ASSPGGSSSYEQY
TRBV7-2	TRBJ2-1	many	ASSLLAGVGNEQF
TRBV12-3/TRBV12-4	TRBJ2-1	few	ASSWALGVNEQF
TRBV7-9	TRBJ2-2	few	ASTRTSGRSGTGELF
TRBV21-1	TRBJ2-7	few	ASSKGLIGRVGNLEQY
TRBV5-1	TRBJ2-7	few	ASSLWGDYEQY
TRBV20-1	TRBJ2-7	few	SAGPGSPSYEQY
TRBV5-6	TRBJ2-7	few	ASSHGTGPVC
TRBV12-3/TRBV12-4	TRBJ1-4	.	ASSHSSRATNEKLF
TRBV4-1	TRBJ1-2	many	ASSQDVGSKIYGYT
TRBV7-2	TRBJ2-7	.	ASSHSRDRGRNEQY
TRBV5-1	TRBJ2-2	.	ASTRELGGELF
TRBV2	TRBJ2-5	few	ASSEVATQETQY